Listed below are T cell receptor beta chains from one sample, sequenced in a study of regulatory T cells in long-lasting Graves disease. TCRdb processed the multiplex PCR reads anew with MiXCR; each CDR3 protein has one entry. The sample carries 450,000 to 600,000 distinct CDR3 sequences, about a sixth recorded once. The same sample was also used in a study of T cells in Graves' hyperthyroidism and ophthalmopathy.

This specimen was peripheral blood mononuclear cells (PBMCs), taken at new diagnosis, from a patient treated with antithyroid drugs. Receptors originate from a man aged 35 to 55 with Graves disease. The CDR3 runs from the conserved cysteine through the conserved F or W.

j_call | v_call | cdr3_aa
TRBJ1-1 | TRBV20-1 | CSARYRQGTEAFF
TRBJ2-7 | TRBV7-2 | CASSIQTSGSYEQYF
TRBJ2-1 | TRBV30 | CAWSVRTSGRDSDEQFF
TRBJ2-3 | TRBV7-6 | CASSLGTGGADTQYF
TRBJ2-5 | TRBV20-1 | CSARDLGSNQETQYF
TRBJ2-3 | TRBV6-1 | CASRGGQGRTDTQYF
TRBJ2-1 | TRBV27 | CASSRYNEQFF
TRBJ2-1 | TRBV3-1 | CASSQASGNNEQFF
TRBJ2-1 | TRBV9 | CASSVGSGRQVEQFF
TRBJ2-1 | TRBV11-2 | CASSPGLAGGPVEQFF
TRBJ2-3 | TRBV29-1 | CSVVRWGWGTTPTDTQYF
TRBJ1-1 | TRBV24-1 | CATSPGRGNTEAFF
TRBJ2-2 | TRBV7-2 | CASSSRSGGSGTGELFF
TRBJ2-1 | TRBV24-1 | CATSKDSVHNEQFF
TRBJ2-7 | TRBV4-1 | CASSQDGQGNKYF
TRBJ1-2 | TRBV28 | CASSSPGGYTF
TRBJ2-1 | TRBV3-1 | CASSQGGTLTNEQFF
TRBJ1-2 | TRBV10-3 | CAISDVPSNYGYTF
TRBJ2-7 | TRBV20-1 | CSARDLGYEQYF
TRBJ2-1 | TRBV20-1 | CSAPRGAGGEQFF
TRBJ1-2 | TRBV9 | CASSSAGSNYGYTF
TRBJ2-7 | TRBV28 | CASRTLAKSYEQYF
TRBJ1-5 | TRBV30 | CAWSATDNQPQHF
TRBJ2-7 | TRBV28 | CASRPVRGGGHEQYF
TRBJ2-3 | TRBV6-9 | CASSYLHRGRADTQYF
TRBJ2-5 | TRBV7-2 | CASSAANEQETQYF
TRBJ2-7 | TRBV29-1 | CSEEREQYF
TRBJ1-1 | TRBV11-2 | CASSLESEAFF
TRBJ2-1 | TRBV29-1 | CSVESQGLVAGGPYNEQFF
TRBJ2-5 | TRBV5-5 | CASSRTRWETQYF
TRBJ2-3 | TRBV6-2/TRBV6-3 | CASSVGGRATDTQYF
TRBJ2-1 | TRBV28 | CASTSGLGTDNEQFF
TRBJ2-1 | TRBV27 | CASTTGTDNNEQFF
TRBJ2-7 | TRBV28 | CASSLRRTASSYEQYF